The 32 T cell receptor beta chains below were found in one sample sequenced in a study of tumor and adjacent non-tumor tissue in lung cancer. TCRbeta libraries were built with three rounds of nested PCR, modified from ARM-PCR. TCRdb re-derived calls from the multiplex PCR reads in MiXCR, one entry per CDR3 protein. The data show approximately 68,000 distinct CDR3 sequences, 76% seen once. No cell sorting was done before RNA was extracted from the tissue. Distant lung tissue was collected more than 3 cm away from the tumor edge. What was sequenced was distant non-tumor lung tissue. The receptor set was obtained from a man aged 60-69 years with non-small cell lung cancer.

Details on this clonotype: Here the CDR3 omits its conserved ending phenylalanine or tryptophan, so a read error is the likely source. V is TRBV6-6 and J is TRBJ1-2; D might be TRBD1 (5 bases). In germline, CDR1 is MNHNY, CDR2 SVGAGI (reference sequence). The CDR3 covers 13 residues. The CDR3 region is CASSLQDSYGYTL. Here the CDR3 DNA reads TGTGCCAGCAGTTTACAGGATAGCTATGGTTACACCTTA.

This clonotype was observed once. A read error may be the cause here, since a much bigger clone is one base away. The conserved phenylalanine or tryptophan is not found at the CDR3 terminus, so this likely reflects a read error. V is TRBV11-2 and J is TRBJ2-1, with TRBD1 matching over 8 bases. The CDR3 loop spans 14 amino acids. Per germline, CDR1 SGHAT and CDR2 FQNNGV. The V and J ends lost 3 bases and 8 bases, in that order; junction bases with no gene match: 6. The CDR3 reads CASSFRGQPDEQFL. Written as DNA, the CDR3 is TGTGCCAGCAGCTTCAGGGGGCAGCCCGATGAGCAGTTCTTA.

In this sample, this clonotype is medium-sized. The V call is TRBV29-1, the J call TRBJ2-5, with 10 bases aligning to TRBD2. Germline loops: CDR1 SQVTM, CDR2 ANQGSEA. This CDR3 region has 12 residues. V lost 4 bases and J lost 4; bases outside the gene matches: 0. CDR3 residues: CSVGLAGETQYF. In nucleotides, the CDR3 is TGCAGCGTTGGACTAGCGGGAGAGACCCAGTACTTC.

In the case of this clonotype: The junction and the germline gene differ at one end; a read error may be behind it. V usage is TRBV7-2 and J usage is TRBJ2-5; no clear D gene. This CDR3 is built from 11 residues. Germline V gene lookup returns CDR1 SGHTA and CDR2 FQGNSA. The CDR3 nucleotides read TGTGTCAGCAGCTCCCAAGGGACCCAGTACTTC. Translation gives CVSSSQGTQYF.

To note about this clonotype: One end of the junction does not line up with germline, which may come from a read error. The gene calls are TRBV29-1 and TRBJ2-5; D is unclear. CDR3 length equals 13 residues. Looked up from germline, CDR1 is SQVTM and CDR2 is ANQGSEA. The CDR3 coding sequence is TGCAGCGTTGAAACATGTGTGCAAGAGACTCAGTACTTC. Its protein product is CSVETCVQETQYF.

Note on this clonotype: The conserved phenylalanine or tryptophan is not found at the CDR3 terminus, so this likely reflects a read error. Because the CDR3's place on the DNA is in doubt, the DNA is left out and the CDR3 is given as listed by TCRdb. The gene calls are TRBV4-1 and TRBJ1-5; the table assigns TRBD1, which was not confirmed against the DNA. Germline V gives CDR1 MGHRA, CDR2 YSYEKL. The CDR3 is 15 amino acids in total, end residues counted. CDR3: CARTISGTENQPPHL.

Note on this clonotype: One end of the junction is discordant with germline, which a read error may explain. The gene calls are TRBV6-1 and TRBJ2-3; D is possibly TRBD2 (5 bases). The CDR3 has 16 amino acids. Germline CDR1 reads MNHNS; CDR2 reads SASEGT. CDR3 residues: CTSRLGAASSTDTQYF. CDR3 bases: TGTACCAGCAGATTGGGAGCGGCATCAAGCACAGATACGCAGTATTTT.

In the case of this clonotype: One end of the junction is discordant with germline, which a read error may explain. V is TRBV5-1 and J is TRBJ2-7; 7 bases are a match to TRBD1. Germline values: CDR1 SGHRS, CDR2 YFSETQ. This CDR3 is built from 14 residues. The CDR3 sequence: CVSSAGTVASEQYF. The CDR3 DNA reads as TGTGTCAGCAGCGCCGGGACAGTGGCTTCCGAGCAGTACTTC.

In the case of this clonotype: The germline gene is not matched at one end of the junction; a read error may be the cause. The chain uses TRBV28 and TRBJ1-5; D unresolved. The germline CDR1 and CDR2 sequences are MDHEN and SYDVKM. This CDR3 comprises 13 residues. CDR3 in DNA: TGTGCCAGCAGCCAAGCCCCCGGCCAGCCCCAACATTTT. As protein: CASSQAPGQPQHF.

This clonotype was seen only once. The junction differs from germline at one of its ends, possibly a read error. This chain uses TRBV10-3 with TRBJ2-1; 12 bases align to TRBD2. The CDR3 is 15 amino acids. Looked up from germline, CDR1 is ENHRY and CDR2 is SYGVKD. The CDR3 nucleotides read TGTGTCATCAGTCAACTAGCGGGAGGAACAAATGAGCGGTTCTTC. Protein: CVISQLAGGTNERFF.

The chain carries TRBV6-1 and TRBJ1-2; 7 bases are shared with TRBD1. With V trimmed by 3 bases and J by 3 bases, 1 base remained unmatched. The CDR3 is 13 residues long. Germline V lookup: CDR1 MNHNS, CDR2 SASEGT. The CDR3 protein is CASSDQGDYGYTF. DNA for the CDR3: TGTGCCAGCAGTGATCAGGGGGACTATGGCTACACCTTC.

As to this clonotype: One end of the junction varies from germline; a read error may be responsible. The J gene is TRBJ2-1, the V gene TRBV4-1; D possibly corresponds to TRBD2 (6 bases). The germline V gene has CDR1 MGHRA and CDR2 YSYEKL. CDR3 length: 18 amino acids. As DNA, the CDR3 is TGCGCCAGCAGCCAAGGCTGGGGGGAGGTCGACTCCTACAATGAGCAGTCCTTC. This sequence encodes CASSQGWGEVDSYNEQSF.

This clonotype was seen more than once but under ten times. V gene TRBV2 combines with J gene TRBJ2-2; 10 bases fit TRBD1. J lost 6 bases, V lost 3 bases, and 13 bases had no gene match. CDR1 and CDR2 (germline): SNHLY, FYNNEI. This CDR3 comprises 18 residues. The CDR3 loop is CASSDQGTGAALAGELFF. DNA for the CDR3: TGTGCCAGCAGTGATCAGGGGACAGGGGCAGCTCTTGCCGGGGAGCTGTTTTTT. Full variable domain (rest looked up from reference TRBV2 and TRBJ2-2): EPEVTQTPSHQVTQMGQEVILRCVPISNHLYFYWYRQILGQKVEFLVSFYNNEISEKSEIFDDQFSVERPDGSNFTLKIRSTKLEDSAMYFCASSDQGTGAALAGELFFGEGSRLTVL.

This clonotype was detected a few times. Mismatch with germline at one junction end may stem from a read error. The chain is built from TRBV13 and TRBJ2-1; no reliable D call. The CDR3 totals 15 residues. Germline values: CDR1 PRHDT, CDR2 FYEKMQ (reference sequence). CDR3 coding DNA: TGTCCCAGCAGCGAGAGGACCTCTCTCTACAATGAGCAGTTCTTC. It is translated as CPSSERTSLYNEQFF.

This clonotype has just a few counts. The chain combines TRBV19 with TRBJ2-6; no clear D. Looked up from germline, CDR1 is LNHDA and CDR2 is SQIVND (reference sequence). V was trimmed by 1 base and J by 2 bases, leaving 6 bases between them. The CDR3 contains 15 residues. CDR3 loop: CASSIGGTGANVLTF. For the CDR3, the DNA is TGTGCCAGTAGTATAGGTGGTACTGGGGCCAACGTCCTGACTTTC.

This clonotype was picked up one time. A junction end diverges from the germline sequence, so it may reflect a read error. The chain joins TRBV4-1 to TRBJ2-3; D is possibly TRBD2 (6 bases). Germline V gene sequence: CDR1 MGHRA, CDR2 YSYEKL. This CDR3 comprises 16 residues. The CDR3 protein is CASSQDLGGREDTQYF. The CDR3 coding sequence is TGCGCCAGCAGCCAAGATCTTGGGGGGAGAGAAGATACACAGTATTTT.

A note on this clonotype: This may stem from a read error, because a much larger clone lies one nucleotide away. V and J are TRBV28 and TRBJ1-2; D not certain. The CDR3 runs to 13 residues. Germline V CDR1 and CDR2: MDHEN, SYDVKM. The V end was cut by 9 bases, the J end by 3 bases, with 14 bases between. This chain's CDR3 is CARSDKAHYGYTF. The CDR3 bases are TGTGCCAGGAGTGACAAGGCCCACTATGGCTACACCTTC.

In its sample, this clonotype was seen once. This likely comes from a read error, as the CDR3 has no conserved phenylalanine or tryptophan at its end. The rearrangement links TRBV7-9 to TRBJ1-1; D is uncertain. The CDR3 runs to 14 residues. Germline CDR1 reads SEHNR; CDR2 reads FQNEAQ (reference sequence). V dropped 3 bases and J dropped 1 base, with 9 bases sitting between them. CDR3 residues: CASSLRQANTEAFY. The CDR3 DNA reads as TGTGCCAGCAGCTTGCGGCAGGCGAACACTGAAGCTTTCTAT.

In regard to this clonotype: This CDR3 fails to terminate in the conserved phenylalanine or tryptophan, so it likely reflects a read error. This chain joins TRBV6-2 or TRBV6-3 and TRBJ2-7, with 14 bases aligning to TRBD2. In germline, CDR1 is MNHEY, CDR2 SVGEGT. Losses at the gene ends were 5 bases for V and 5 bases for J; bases not matched to a gene: 11. The CDR3 spans 17 residues. CDR3: CASSQTPGLAGVNEQYL. DNA of the CDR3: TGTGCCAGCAGTCAAACTCCGGGACTAGCGGGAGTCAACGAGCAGTACCTC.

In regard to this clonotype: A read error may produce the germline difference seen at one junction end. The rearrangement links TRBV29-1 to TRBJ1-2; D gene ambiguous. Germline V gene data show CDR1 as SQVTM and CDR2 as ANQGSEA. CDR3 length: 12 residues. CDR3 region: CSLPGLNYDYTF. CDR3 DNA: TGCAGCCTTCCGGGCCTGAACTATGACTACACCTTC.

Remarks on this clonotype: An end of the junction differs from the germline gene, which may be a read error. The chain recombines TRBV12-3 or TRBV12-4 with TRBJ2-7; perhaps D is TRBD1 or TRBD2 (7 bases each). The length of the CDR3 is 13 residues. CDR3 sequence: CTSQRDSTYDQYF. The CDR3 region has the DNA TGTACCTCTCAGCGGGACAGCACCTACGATCAGTACTTC.

As to this clonotype: The junction differs from germline at one of its ends, possibly a read error. The chain combines TRBV29-1 with TRBJ2-1, with unresolved D. The CDR3 loop spans 13 amino acids. The germline gives CDR1 SQVTM, CDR2 ANQGSEA. CDR3 bases: TGCAGTGTTGAAGCTTGGAAATCTAATGAGCAGTTCTTC. Translating gives CSVEAWKSNEQFF.

The rearrangement uses TRBV29-1 and TRBJ2-5; unclear D gene. The CDR3 sequence is 13 residues long. Germline V gene data show CDR1 as SQVTM and CDR2 as ANQGSEA. The ends were cut back, 2 bases at V and 14 bases at J, with 21 bases in the middle. The CDR3 DNA reads as TGCAGCGTTGAAACAGATGTACAAGAGATCCAATACTTC. It translates to CSVETDVQEIQYF.

The rearrangement links TRBV11-3 to TRBJ2-7, with D perhaps TRBD1 (5 bases). Deletions cut 8 bases from V and 4 bases from J, with 18 bases between. Germline values: CDR1 SGHNT, CDR2 YENEEA. This CDR3 is built from 14 residues. CDR3 residues: CASDLKAGNYEQYF. DNA for the CDR3: TGTGCCAGCGACTTAAAGGCAGGGAATTACGAGCAGTACTTC.

As concerns this clonotype: The conserved phenylalanine or tryptophan normally closing the CDR3 is absent here, so this likely arose from a read error. CDR3 coding DNA: TGTGCCAGCAGCCTCAGTCGCTCTGGGGCCAACGTCCTGACTGTC. Its protein is CASSLSRSGANVLTV. The chain has TRBV4-2 and TRBJ2-6; unclear D gene. The CDR3 totals 15 residues. Germline assignment: CDR1 LGHNA and CDR2 YNFKEQ. Trimming stripped 4 bases from V and 0 bases from J, with 7 bases between.

The chain links TRBV13 to TRBJ2-3, with D tentatively TRBD1 (5 bases). The CDR3 loop spans 15 amino acids. Germline loops: CDR1 PRHDT, CDR2 FYEKMQ (reference sequence). This CDR3 is CISSLVRQNTDTQYF. The CDR3 coding sequence is TGTATCAGCAGCTTAGTGAGACAGAACACAGATACGCAGTATTTT.

A note on this clonotype: Mismatch with germline at one junction end may stem from a read error. V usage is TRBV11-2 and J usage is TRBJ1-1; the D gene is possibly TRBD1 (5 bases). The length of the CDR3 is 14 residues. Germline CDR1 reads SGHAT; CDR2 reads FQNNGV. CDR3 sequence: CPSSLGTLNTEAFF. Written as DNA, the CDR3 is TGTCCCAGCAGTCTCGGGACCTTGAACACTGAAGCTTTCTTT.

Concerning this clonotype: The conserved closing phenylalanine or tryptophan is absent in this CDR3, likely reflecting a read error. The chain recombines TRBV10-3 with TRBJ2-7; 8 bases agree with TRBD2. Germline values: CDR1 ENHRY, CDR2 SYGVKD. The CDR3 loop spans 16 amino acids. In DNA form, the CDR3 reads TGTGCCGTCAGTGACTTGGGGACTAGGAGCTCCTACGAGCAGTACCTC. Protein product: CAVSDLGTRSSYEQYL.

Regarding this clonotype: A junction boundary mismatches the germline segment, possibly from a read error. The genes are TRBV6-5 and TRBJ2-1, with TRBD2 matching 7 bases. This CDR3 has 15 amino acids. CDR1 and CDR2 from the germline V gene are MNHEY and SVGAGI. The CDR3 region has the DNA TGTGCAAGCAGTTATGGAAGCGGGGCTTCCAATGAGCTGTTCTTC. It specifies CASSYGSGASNELFF.

With regard to this clonotype: The junction shows a germline mismatch at one end, possibly a read error. The rearrangement uses TRBV20-1 and TRBJ2-7; 7 nucleotides agree with TRBD2. This CDR3 region has 11 residues. CDR1 is DFQATT, CDR2 SNEGSKA, per germline (reference sequence). CDR3 nucleotide sequence: TGCACTGCTGGGACTACCTACGAACAGTACTTC. It specifies CTAGTTYEQYF.

Note on this clonotype: Relative to the germline gene, one junction end is altered; a read error may explain this. The V and J genes are TRBV6-5 and TRBJ1-6; D is undetermined. Germline CDR1 is MNHEY and CDR2 is SVGAGI. This CDR3 region has 14 residues. This CDR3 reads CASSFRESNPPLHF. Written as DNA, the CDR3 is TGTGCCAGCAGTTTCCGAGAGAGTAATCCACCCCTCCACTTT.

Points on this clonotype: One end of the junction does not line up with germline, which may come from a read error. The chain employs TRBV6-1 and TRBJ2-1; 8 bases line up with TRBD2. Germline-derived CDR1 and CDR2 are MNHNS and SASEGT. This CDR3 contains 15 residues. The CDR3: CASSEVPGLGYEHFF. The CDR3 nucleotides are TGCGCCAGCAGTGAAGTCCCGGGACTAGGGTATGAGCACTTCTTC.